This is a list of T cell receptor beta chains from one sample in a study of OX40 agonist ivuxolimab in advanced cancers. Some clones are missing from TCRdb's copy, which holds only in-frame ones; the method was immunoSEQ multiplex PCR. The sample lists 70,000 to 80,000 clones, roughly 92% seen once, with around 6% in the top ten. The input for sequencing was CD4+ or CD8+ T cells sorted from blood, taken in a trial of the OX40 agonist ivuxolimab. The receptor set was obtained from an adult with an advanced solid tumor such as melanoma, head and neck, liver or kidney cancer. CDR3s include the opening cysteine and the closing phenylalanine or tryptophan. Only some rows state a clone size, as once, few, many or a class for expanded clones.

abundance	v_gene	j_gene	CDR3aa
NA	TRBV4-1	TRBJ2-1	CASSQERTSGNEQFF
NA	TRBV9	TRBJ2-1	CASSVVIGGNEQFF
NA	TRBV27	TRBJ2-3	CATSTALATDTQYF
NA	TRBV2	TRBJ1-5	CASSESRDRRQPQHF
few	TRBV7-7	TRBJ2-3	CASSLDSVTDTQYF
NA	TRBV6-6	TRBJ2-1	CASSLGGTFYNEQFF
once	TRBV6-6	TRBJ2-7	CASSPDRRQYF
NA	TRBV4-3	TRBJ2-1	CANSRPGTSKYNEQFF
NA	TRBV27	TRBJ1-1	CASSSLSGTEAFF
once	TRBV27	TRBJ2-6	CASSLGAGANVLTF
few	TRBV11-2	TRBJ1-1	CASSPAGKEAFF
NA	TRBV6-5	TRBJ2-7	CASSYSNLGLDEQYF
NA	TRBV11-2	TRBJ2-1	CASSQSTGDEQFF
NA	TRBV18	TRBJ2-1	CASSPAYNEQFF
NA	TRBV19	TRBJ2-7	CASSRGGNYEQYF
NA	TRBV10-1	TRBJ2-1	CASSPTGVRSYNEQFF
NA	TRBV7-2	TRBJ2-7	CASSPNAYEQYF
NA	TRBV2	TRBJ2-7	CASSEADYYEQYF
NA	TRBV19	TRBJ1-5	CASSIQVGSNQPQHF
NA	TRBV5-6	TRBJ1-2	CASSPGQGVLGYTF
NA	TRBV4-3	TRBJ2-4	CASSQDRDRDIQYF
NA	TRBV19	TRBJ1-1	CASSPEGRVLHTEAFF
NA	TRBV29-1	TRBJ2-6	CTTSGGESPNVLTF
NA	TRBV2	TRBJ1-4	CASSWGTGGREKLFF
NA	TRBV28	TRBJ2-5	CASSFTGEETQYF
once	TRBV11-2	TRBJ2-7	CASSLKGGGEWSYEQYF
NA	TRBV15	TRBJ2-2	CATSRDRGAGTGELFF
few	TRBV4-1	TRBJ2-1	CASSPYDRGLDEQFF
NA	TRBV11-2	TRBJ2-7	CASSLETGGIHEQYF
NA	TRBV21-1	TRBJ2-5	CASSGYGTQYF
NA	TRBV28	TRBJ1-6	CASRAKTVSSYNSPLHF
NA	TRBV6-5	TRBJ2-7	CATETGYEQYF
few	TRBV29-1	TRBJ1-2	CSVGGTVF
NA	TRBV18	TRBJ2-2	CASSPSDPLVNTGELFF
few	TRBV11-2	TRBJ1-4	CASSPVVGEKLFF
NA	TRBV6-5	TRBJ1-4	CASSGGPSPGEKLFF
NA	TRBV27	TRBJ1-5	CASSPGTGGNQPQHF
NA	TRBV9	TRBJ2-5	CASSVDGETQYF
NA	TRBV10-1	NA	CASNLQGRPNYEQYF
NA	TRBV4-1	TRBJ2-7	CASSHAGTGEQYF
NA	TRBV27	TRBJ2-1	CASSLGSGRRNEQFF
NA	TRBV5-1	TRBJ1-1	CASSLAGGAAEAFF
NA	TRBV5-6	TRBJ2-1	CASSIGGTSFASEQFF
NA	TRBV27	TRBJ2-1	CASTVPGLAGAPAYNEQFF